This paragraph reports one TCR beta chain. Its cognate antigen is unknown. Germline V gene lookup returns CDR1 LGHNA and CDR2 YNFKEQ. The CDR3 contains 13 residues. Trimming left V 0 bases short and J 3 bases short, with 6 bases between. These data are taken from a study of shared clonotypes between healthy human individuals. The method was immunoSEQ multiplex PCR; TCRdb's version includes in-frame clones alone and lacks a portion of them. The sample yields around 370,000 clones, about 96% seen once. Study findings and constraints: Sorted-subset samples were not fully sequenced, rarefaction indicated. Approximately 4.5% was the fraction of naive CD4 clonotypes found shared across several donors. Researchers found naive subsets generally carried larger estimated richness than memory subsets.

The clonotype comes from a man between 25 and 39 years old in good health. The chain links TRBV4-2 to TRBJ2-7; D unresolved. Sequencing was carried out using memory CD8+ T cells sorted from blood. Documented subset: CD45RO+ cells pooled with CCR7-negative TemRA cells. CDR3 nucleotides: TGTGCCAGCAGCCAAGATATAAGCTACGAGCAGTACTTC. It yields the protein CASSQDISYEQYF.